These 24 T cell receptor beta chains were all obtained from the same sample, sequenced in a study of Ad26.COV2.S vaccination and SARS-CoV-2 variants. Treatment here: some 20 received Ad26.COV2.S at low or high dose, single or two shots; 5 received placebo; per-sample allocation not given. Sampling happened 63 days after the first vaccine or placebo injection. TCRdb's table, derived via immunoSEQ multiplex PCR, lists solely in-frame clones and lacks some. The sample holds over 400,000 clones, less than 95% seen once. Specimen: peripheral blood, collected in a trial of Ad26.COV2.S vaccine versus placebo. Receptor source: a person aged 18-60 years who received the Ad26.COV2.S COVID-19 vaccine or a placebo.

In its sample, this clone was seen a few times. This chain links TRBV6-5 with TRBJ1-5; D is perhaps TRBD1 (6 bases). Germline V lookup: CDR1 MNHEY, CDR2 SVGAGI. With 1 base removed from V and 6 bases from J, the gap between germline ends came to 10 bases. This CDR3 comprises 14 residues. The CDR3 nucleotides read TGTGCCAGCAGTTACTATCAAGGGGGTCAGCCCCAGCATTTT. As protein: CASSYYQGGQPQHF.

This chain uses TRBV11-3 with TRBJ2-3; perhaps TRBD1 as D (7 bases). The CDR3 loop spans 17 amino acids. Trimming removed 5 bases from V and 3 bases from J, with 21 bases in between. Germline V lookup: CDR1 SGHNT, CDR2 YENEEA. CDR3 sequence: CASSTWDSLGGTDTQYF. The CDR3 DNA sequence: TGTGCCAGCAGCACCTGGGACAGCCTAGGGGGGACAGATACGCAGTATTTT.

The CDR3 here is CASSYGQGGPDTQYF. In DNA, the CDR3 is TGTGCCAGCAGTTACGGGCAGGGGGGCCCAGATACGCAGTATTTT. The V gene is TRBV6-6, the J gene TRBJ2-3; D is perhaps TRBD1 (7 bases). This CDR3 region has 15 residues. Germline assignment: CDR1 MNHNY and CDR2 SVGAGI (reference sequence). V lost 2 bases, J lost 4 bases, and 13 bases lay in between.

CDR3 sequence: CASSPIWSQGGNSPLHF. CDR3 sequence (DNA): TGTGCCAGCAGCCCAATTTGGTCCCAGGGCGGAAATTCACCCCTCCACTTT. The V gene is TRBV28, the J gene TRBJ1-6, with a tentative D call TRBD1 (5 bases). This CDR3 is built from 17 residues. Trimming cost V 6 bases and J 7 bases, with 22 bases left between them. Germline V gene data show CDR1 as MDHEN and CDR2 as SYDVKM.

The sample holds a few counts of this clone. The genes are TRBV9 and TRBJ2-7; tentative D call: TRBD2 (5 bases). The CDR3 runs 14 residues. CDR1 is SGDLS and CDR2 is YYNGEE in the germline V gene. Trimming pared 0 bases from V and 3 bases from J, leaving 10 bases between. In DNA, the CDR3 is TGTGCCAGCAGCGTAGAGCCCGGGGTCTACGAGCAGTACTTC. Translated: CASSVEPGVYEQYF.

This clone was detected only once. This chain uses TRBV5-4 with TRBJ1-1; the match to TRBD1 covers 8 bases. V dropped 4 bases and J dropped 5; count of bases not matched to a gene: 4. CDR1 SGHNT and CDR2 YYREEE come from the germline V gene (reference sequence). The CDR3 runs 13 residues. The CDR3 nucleotides read TGTGCCAGCAGCACAGACAGGGGTACTGAAGCTTTCTTT. This sequence encodes CASSTDRGTEAFF.

The chain has TRBV2 and TRBJ2-7; maybe TRBD1 (6 bases). Between the trimmed V and J ends, which lost 7 bases and 0 bases, there was a span of 13 bases. Germline CDR1 and CDR2: SNHLY and FYNNEI. CDR3 length: 14 amino acids. DNA for the CDR3: TGTGCCAGCACCCCCGACAGGCACTCCTACGAGCAGTACTTC. Its protein product is CASTPDRHSYEQYF.

This sequence joins TRBV5-8 and TRBJ2-7; D call uncertain. V was shortened by 0 bases and J by 4 bases, with 5 bases between the two germline ends. The CDR3 covers 12 residues. Germline V CDR1 and CDR2: SGHTS, YDEGEE. The DNA of the CDR3 is TGTGCCAGCAGCTTGGCCTGGTACGAGCAGTACTTC. Encoded protein: CASSLAWYEQYF.

The J gene is TRBJ2-3, the V gene TRBV9, with unresolved D. CDR3 length: 15 residues. CDR1 is SGDLS, CDR2 YYNGEE, per germline. V lost 3 bases and J lost 0, with 11 bases in between. The CDR3 DNA follows: TGTGCCAGCAGCGCAGAAGGTTCTAGCACAGATACGCAGTATTTT. Its protein product is CASSAEGSSTDTQYF.

The chain couples TRBV29-1 to TRBJ2-3; TRBD2 matches 9 bases. V shed 6 bases, J shed 1 base, and the junction held 2 bases outside the gene matches. Per germline, CDR1 SQVTM and CDR2 ANQGSEA. The CDR3 runs to 13 residues. The CDR3 sequence is CSVAGGRTDTQYF. CDR3 in DNA: TGCAGCGTAGCGGGAGGACGCACAGATACGCAGTATTTT.

The J gene is TRBJ2-2, the V gene TRBV6-2 or TRBV6-3; weak D call: TRBD2 (6 bases). V was pared by 4 bases and J by 0 bases, with 12 bases between. Germline loops: CDR1 MNHEY, CDR2 SVGEGT. CDR3 length: 16 amino acids. CDR3 coding DNA: TGTGCCAGCAGTTTTTCCGGGACTTCGAACACCGGGGAGCTGTTTTTT. This translates into CASSFSGTSNTGELFF.

The rearrangement links TRBV7-6 to TRBJ2-2, with TRBD1 as a possible D gene (6 bases). Germline V CDR1 and CDR2: SGHVS, FNYEAQ. V lost 3 bases, J lost 3 bases, and 14 bases lay in between. The CDR3 consists of 16 residues. Here the CDR3 reads CASSFSGTFDTGELFF. CDR3 coding DNA: TGTGCCAGCAGCTTCTCCGGGACATTCGACACCGGGGAGCTGTTTTTT.

The V call is TRBV5-4, the J call TRBJ2-3; unclear D gene. CDR1 and CDR2 from the germline V gene are SGHNT and YYREEE (reference sequence). The CDR3 is 13 amino acids. The germline V and J ends were trimmed by 9 bases and 2 bases, with 13 bases remaining between them. The CDR3 sequence is CANSPLPTDTQYF. CDR3 bases: TGTGCCAACTCACCGCTACCCACAGATACGCAGTATTTT. Drawing the rest from reference TRBV5-4 and TRBJ2-3, the complete variable domain is ETGVTQSPTHLIKTRGQQVTLRCSSQSGHNTVSWYQQALGQGPQFIFQYYREEENGRGNFPPRFSGLQFPNYSSELNVNALELDDSALYLCANSPLPTDTQYFGPGTRLTVL.

The rearrangement links TRBV28 to TRBJ2-1; D gene uncertain. The germline V gene has CDR1 MDHEN and CDR2 SYDVKM. The CDR3 is made up of 12 amino acids. The V end lost 5 bases, the J end lost 13 bases, and 15 bases lay between the germline ends. The DNA for the CDR3 is TGTGCCAGCAGTCGCCCCGGACCAGACCAGTTCTTC. Translating gives CASSRPGPDQFF.

This chain joins TRBV7-6 and TRBJ2-2; 13 bases line up with TRBD2. This CDR3 is 18 amino acids long. CDR1 is SGHVS and CDR2 is FNYEAQ in the germline V gene. J gave up 4 bases and V 5 bases, and 10 bases lay outside the gene matches. This chain's CDR3 is CASSPTRTSGRTTGELFF. CDR3 bases: TGTGCCAGCAGCCCGACAAGGACTAGCGGGAGAACCACCGGGGAGCTGTTTTTT.

This clone appeared once. The chain uses TRBV24-1 and TRBJ2-5, with 10 bases matching TRBD1. Trimming took 5 bases from V and 4 from J; bases not matched to a gene: 9. Germline V gene sequence: CDR1 KGHDR, CDR2 SFDVKD. The CDR3 consists of 16 residues. CDR3 protein: CATSVWTGGTGETQYF. CDR3 in DNA: TGTGCCACCAGTGTGTGGACAGGGGGTACAGGAGAGACCCAGTACTTC.

The gene calls are TRBV6-1 and TRBJ1-2; tentatively, D is TRBD1 (6 bases). The ends were cut back, 1 base at V and 2 bases at J, with 14 bases in the middle. Looked up from germline, CDR1 is MNHNS and CDR2 is SASEGT. The CDR3 loop spans 16 amino acids. The CDR3 sequence: CASSEGFGGLNYGYTF. The CDR3 nucleotides are TGTGCCAGCAGTGAAGGATTTGGGGGGCTCAACTATGGCTACACCTTC.

The chain employs TRBV12-5 and TRBJ2-2; 7 nucleotides agree with TRBD1. Germline V CDR1 and CDR2: LGHNT, FRNRAP. This CDR3 has 15 amino acids. The V and J ends lost 5 bases and 5 bases, in that order; junction bases with no gene match: 8. CDR3 protein: CASGKTGDRTGELFF. CDR3 in DNA: TGTGCTAGTGGTAAAACAGGGGATCGGACCGGGGAGCTGTTTTTT.

The genes are TRBV6-2 or TRBV6-3 and TRBJ2-2; D is possibly TRBD2 (5 bases). The CDR3 runs to 16 residues. Germline CDR1 MNHEY, CDR2 SVGEGT. With 0 bases removed from V and 4 bases from J, the gap between germline ends came to 12 bases. The CDR3 spells CASSYSNRGRTGELFF. As DNA, the CDR3 is TGTGCCAGCAGTTACTCGAATCGGGGTCGCACCGGGGAGCTGTTTTTT.

In this sample, this clone turned up once. J is TRBJ2-7 and V is TRBV28; D tentatively fits TRBD1 or TRBD2 (5 bases each). V was cut by 6 bases and J by 4 bases, with 16 bases left in between. CDR1 MDHEN and CDR2 SYDVKM come from the germline V gene. This CDR3 spans 14 amino acids. The CDR3, as DNA: TGTGCCAGCAGCGGGGACGGCCGGAGGTACGAGCAGTACTTC. It codes for CASSGDGRRYEQYF.

The chain uses TRBV12-3 or TRBV12-4 and TRBJ2-2; tentatively, D is TRBD1 (5 bases). This CDR3 has 13 residues. Trimming cost V 4 bases and J 5 bases, with 8 bases left between them. DNA of the CDR3: TGTGCCAGCAGTTCACAGGTGACCGGGGAGCTGTTTTTT. Translated, it gives CASSSQVTGELFF.

The chain recombines TRBV5-8 with TRBJ2-3; 12 bases agree with TRBD2. The V gene's germline CDR1 is SGHTS and CDR2 YDEGEE. The CDR3 is 16 amino acids. J gave up 0 bases and V 5 bases, and 4 bases lay outside the gene matches. CDR3 sequence reads: CASSSGLAGSTDTQYF. As DNA, the CDR3 is TGTGCCAGCAGTTCAGGACTAGCGGGGAGCACAGATACGCAGTATTTT.

The V gene is TRBV5-1, the J gene TRBJ2-3, with D uncertain. The V end lost 7 bases, the J end lost 6 bases, and 12 bases lay between the germline ends. The length of the CDR3 is 12 residues. The germline gives CDR1 SGHRS, CDR2 YFSETQ. The CDR3 DNA follows: TGCGCCAGCTCACTTGTTGGGGATACGCAGTATTTT. It translates to CASSLVGDTQYF.

CDR3 sequence: CASSQELGDYNEQFF. CDR3 sequence (DNA): TGTGCCAGCAGCCAAGAACTAGGGGATTACAATGAGCAGTTCTTC. The chain carries TRBV3-1 (or the pseudogene TRBV3-2) and TRBJ2-1; D might be TRBD1 or TRBD2, each matching 5 bases. The CDR3 runs 15 residues. Germline CDR1 LGHDT, CDR2 YNNKEL (reference sequence). V lost 0 bases to trimming and J lost 4 bases, with 10 bases between them.